The T cell receptor (beta chain) under discussion was sequenced for a study of blood T cell repertoires in COVID-19 (dated by TCRdb to about 2020). At the level of the whole study: Collaborator samples came from the United States, Italy and Spain and covered acute and convalescent phases of COVID-19. The repertoires were made available in a free public database intended to serve as a resource for research on the immune response to SARS-CoV-2. Where available, HLA class I and class II types were obtained from metadata supplied by the sample provider rather than from assay-based typing. Subjects who had been exposed to COVID-19, were actively infected with it, or had recovered from it provided the deeply sampled blood TCRbeta repertoires that made up the dataset. The sample metadata nearly always contained a de-identified subject ID, COVID-19 status, age in years and sex. The material from the prospective study consisted of cDNA or gDNA derived from T cells, B-cell-depleted T cells, or PBMCs. Samples came from the ongoing ImmuneRACE study (first 160 participants) plus 1,254 subjects from 6 global collaborators. Study-level results and caveats: The quantity of clinical and demographic metadata differed by source and by participant and was supplied without curation.

Concerning this clone: What this receptor recognizes is not known. The junction departs from germline at one end; a sequencing error may be responsible.

TCRbeta CDR3 regions were amplified from genomic DNA using the immunoSEQ Assay, a bias-controlled multiplex PCR. Concerning the study's data processing: Within the assay, amplification of reference gene primers was used to estimate how many nucleated cells each sample contained. To quantify the absolute abundance of each unique TCRbeta CDR3 rearrangement, sequence reads were collapsed and filtered. For each sample, productive Simpson clonality was calculated as the square root of Simpson's diversity index over productive rearrangements. The immuneACCESS repertoire file appears here via TCRdb, limited to in-frame rearrangements. These files lack a portion of the clones; in checked studies, under half of the deficit traces to unresolved V genes, and the cause of the others is not known. V and J calls and clone size are copied from that table; D and trimming were computed from the DNA. For this sample there are hundreds of thousands of clones; roughly four fifths appear just once. The ten largest clones add up to approximately 4.9% of the sample.

Participants in the prospective study were enrolled through a virtual design, were aged about 18 to 100 years, and lived in under 25 United States geographic areas. In the prospective study, participants were assigned to cohorts based on the clinical history participants reported in a screening survey and a study questionnaire. Exposed participants had been in contact, within 2 weeks of entering the study, with a person who had a PCR-confirmed or clinician-diagnosed case of COVID-19. In the prospective study, whole blood, serum and a nasopharyngeal or oropharyngeal swab were collected from each participant by mobile phlebotomists. Additional blood draws and questionnaires over a 2-month period could optionally be provided by prospective study participants. Before DNA extraction, prospective study blood samples were shipped either frozen or at room temperature. Measured from the cysteine to the phenylalanine, the CDR3 is 13 residues long. Solely the CDR3 DNA is kept, with 39 bases framed from the first base.

Rearrangement joined TRBV12-3 or TRBV12-4 to TRBJ1-1; the D gene assignment is ambiguous. The sequenced material came from PBMCs or T cells enriched from blood (not recorded which). This clonotype originated in a woman in her 50s who had been exposed to COVID-19. The CDR3 protein is CASRLVAGTEAFF. At the DNA level, the sequence is TGTGCCAGCAGGTTAGTGGCGGGAACTGAAGCTTTCTTT.